This T cell receptor (beta chain) was retrieved from a study of T cells in Graves' hyperthyroidism and ophthalmopathy (dated by TCRdb to the late 2010s). Looking at the study overall: Peripheral blood samples were taken at initial diagnosis, before any treatment was given. After blood sampling, hyperthyroidism patients were treated with methimazole at a starting dose of 30 mg daily, and ophthalmopathy patients were treated with high-dose intravenous methylprednisolone. Whether ophthalmopathy could be predicted prospectively was tested in an independent validation cohort made up of roughly 20 hyperthyroidism patients plus 17 patients who later progressed to ophthalmopathy. In roughly six Graves' hyperthyroidism patients, the study also compared T-cell repertoires from thyroid tissue with T-cell repertoires from blood. According to the paper, TCR Vbeta CDR3 sequencing was carried out on around 140 peripheral blood samples, which came from under 50 ophthalmopathy, around 74 hyperthyroidism and approximately 17 progressor patients. The roughly 99 discovery patients were divided at random into training and test sets in a 7:3 ratio. TCR V-J signatures able to tell the groups apart were searched for in a discovery cohort of 90 to 100 patients, of whom over 40 had Graves' ophthalmopathy and under 65 had stable Graves' hyperthyroidism. Study-wide conclusions, independent of this receptor: Most expanded thyroid clonotypes (frequency above 0.001) were also detected in blood, suggesting blood repertoires may reflect thyroid immune responses. A model built on a 13 V-J signature distinguished ophthalmopathy from stable hyperthyroidism, reaching 87.88% sensitivity and about 81% specificity in cross-validation and 80%/75% in testing. Sample size was not statistically predetermined, and blinding of investigators to group allocation was not performed. During validation, the model predicted progression to ophthalmopathy a median of around 6 months ahead of onset, with approximately 71% sensitivity and 72.22% specificity.

Stable Graves' hyperthyroidism was defined as no progression to ophthalmopathy during 18 months of follow-up. Hyperthyroidism patients were newly diagnosed, had a disease duration of under 2 months, and were aged 18 to 65 years. Any patient with an uncontrolled infection, another autoimmune disease, pregnancy or lactation was excluded. Diagnoses were established on the basis of clinical symptoms, serum thyroxine and TRAb, thyroid ultrasound, and orbital computed tomography. PBMCs were separated from approximately 9.9 ml of fresh peripheral blood using Ficoll-Paque density gradient centrifugation. Total RNA was extracted using Trizol reagent, and RNA quality was assessed on an Agilent 2100 Bioanalyzer. About this clonotype: Its antigen has not been determined. Base qualities are not at hand, and no much larger clone is one base apart.

Amplification of TCR beta CDR3 regions was carried out from RNA transcripts. The TCR CDR3 was subjected to a first round of RT-PCR using the HTBI primer set and the Qiagen OneStep RT-PCR kit. Libraries were constructed in a second round of multiplex PCR, after which size selection and purification were carried out. The libraries were sequenced on an Illumina HiSeq2000 using paired-end 100 bp reads. Per the authors' processing: SOAPnuke was used to process the raw data, throwing out any read that contained adapters or uncalled bases, had a mean Phred below 15, or lacked an exact constant-primer or identifier match. High-quality paired reads were merged using COPE v1.2.5, and each unique nucleotide sequence was defined as a clonotype. Clonotypes were aligned to IMGT TRBV, TRBD and TRBJ reference segments using MiTCR v1.1. Only V-J combinations with frequency above 0.0001, covering 99% to 99.2% of repertoires, were analysed. A TCS score was defined as the ratio between F50 (clonal expansion) and ExV (chaos), using BLOSUM62-based TCRdist between CDR3 peptides within each V-J. Welch's t-statistics and random forest reduced around 520 V-J features to fewer than 15, which were used in a naive Bayes classifier (R e1071). Using fastp at Q25 and MiXCR, TCRdb reprocessed the public reads and kept productive beta chains. Entries that share a CDR3 protein sequence are merged under the most common genes and DNA. In this record, the V and J calls reflect TCRdb's handling and not the investigators' own analysis. The sample table records some 560,000 distinct CDR3 sequences; around 16% of these occur just once. Clones ranked in the top ten supply around 7.3% of the sample.

Including the terminal cysteine and phenylalanine, the CDR3 comprises 15 residues. The DNA shown is the 45-base CDR3, in frame from base 1. Per the germline V gene (reference sequence), DFQATT is the CDR1 and SNEGSKA is the CDR2. V has 5 bases trimmed and J has 7 bases trimmed; junction bases matching no gene number 13. The V and J genes are TRBV20-1 and TRBJ2-7; 11 bases in the junction line up with TRBD2. The receptor's source is a young woman with Graves' hyperthyroidism. Sequences were obtained from blood. In nucleotides, the sequence is TGCAGTGCTTCACTTCCTAGCGGGAGGCGGGAAGAGCAGTACTTC. Its protein reads: CSASLPSGRREEQYF.